The source of this T cell receptor beta chain is a study of shared clonotypes between healthy human individuals. The overall study: Per donor, CD8 memory used one plate, CD8 naive used two, CD4 memory used three and CD4 naive used three. The study, taken as a whole, reports: Non-shared clonotypes had lower generation probabilities than those shared by all four donors.

CD4+ cells underwent separation, giving CD45RA+ naive and CD45RA-negative memory subsets. Comments on this clone: The antigen is unknown.

From germline, CDR1 is SEHNR and CDR2 FQNEAQ (reference sequence). This CDR3 has 15 residues. Trimming took 4 bases from V and 2 from J; bases not matched to a gene: 5. The repertoire was sequenced with immunoSEQ multiplex PCR; TCRdb's copy has only in-frame clones and lacks some. The data contain 2 million to 3 million clones, approximately 93% of them singletons. The TCR comes from a man aged 18 to 30 in good health. Some clones in this sample may be carry-over from other donors' samples. V gene TRBV7-9 combines with J gene TRBJ2-1; the match to TRBD2 covers 7 bases. Sequenced sample: naive CD4+ T cells from PBMCs. The subset denotes: CD45RA+ positively selected. The CDR3: CASSSIAGPYNEQFF. The CDR3 DNA sequence: TGTGCCAGCAGCTCTATAGCGGGCCCCTACAATGAGCAGTTCTTC.